This TCR beta chain was sequenced in a study of shared clonotypes between healthy human individuals. Researchers partitioned CD4+ cells into CD45RA+ naive and CD45RA-negative memory subsets. Study-wide results and caveats: Memory subsets had estimated richness that was generally smaller than that of naive subsets. Some clonotypes were shared by all four sorted-subset donors, while others were not shared. The non-shared ones had lower generation probabilities than the shared ones.

Concerning this clone: Its antigen is not known.

Produced via immunoSEQ multiplex PCR; TCRdb's table is partial and in-frame only. The sample lists 2.3 million or so clones, over 85% occurring once. The CDR3 contains 15 residues. The V gene's germline CDR1 is MNHNS and CDR2 SASEGT. The junction had 1 base not matched to a gene; V was cut back by 2 bases and J by 3 bases. The source of this sequence is a man aged 18 to 35 in good health. Some clones in this sample may be carry-over from other donors' samples. V gene TRBV6-1 combines with J gene TRBJ2-1, with TRBD2 matching 10 bases. Input material: naive CD4+ T cells from PBMCs. Subset described: CD45RA+ positively selected. Here the CDR3 reads CASSERTSGYNEQFF. CDR3 DNA sequence: TGTGCCAGCAGTGAAAGGACTAGCGGCTACAATGAGCAGTTCTTC.